The rows below give T cell receptor beta chains drawn from one sample of a study of cytotoxic CD8 clonotypes in ibrutinib-treated CLL. Assay: immunoSEQ multiplex PCR; the TCRdb copy retains only in-frame clones and omits some. This sample has some 120,000 clones, with 80% to 90% found just once. Material: PBMCs, obtained after 24 months of ibrutinib treatment. The receptors stem from a human donor with chronic lymphocytic leukemia. The CDR3 runs from the conserved cysteine through the conserved F or W. The D gene is left open where the match is weak. Clone size is given for some rows only: seen once, a few or many times, or a class if the clone is expanded.

>-|TRBJ1-3|TRBV10-3|-
TGTGCCATCAGTGAGTCGGAGGGCTTCTCTGGAAACACCATATATTTT
CAISESEGFSGNTIYF
>-|TRBJ2-4|TRBV19|TRBD1
TGTGCCAGTAGCCAGACAGGGCGGAAAAACATTCAGTACTTC
CASSQTGRKNIQYF
>-|TRBJ2-2|TRBV4-2|TRBD2
TGTGCCAGCTCCTGGACTAGCGACGGGGAGCTGTTTTTT
CASSWTSDGELFF
>-|TRBJ2-1|TRBV7-8|TRBD1
TGTGCCAGCAGCTTAGGTAGTGGGACAGCTAACAATGAGCAGTTCTTC
CASSLGSGTANNEQFF
>-|TRBJ1-2|TRBV19|-
TGTGCCAGTAGTCCAGGGGACTATGGCTACACCTTC
CASSPGDYGYTF
>-|TRBJ2-7|TRBV10-3|-
TGTGCCATCAGTGCCGAGGCTAGAGCCCACGAGCAGTACTTC
CAISAEARAHEQYF
>-|TRBJ1-2|TRBV27|TRBD1
TGTGCCAGCAGTCCCCCAGGGACAGGGCATGGCTACACCTTC
CASSPPGTGHGYTF
>-|TRBJ2-3|TRBV14|TRBD2
TGTGCCAGCAGCCTTCTAGCGGGGGGCAGGACAGATACGCAGTATTTT
CASSLLAGGRTDTQYF
>-|TRBJ1-5|TRBV6-5|TRBD1
TGTGCCAGCAGTCCGACAGGGGCTAGCAATCAGCCCCAGCATTTT
CASSPTGASNQPQHF
>-|TRBJ2-1|TRBV19|-
TGTGCCAGTAGTAGCCTAGATGCCTACAATGAGCAGTTCTTC
CASSSLDAYNEQFF
>-|TRBJ1-6|TRBV5-4|-
TGTGCCAGCAGCTTCTATTGGCTGGGCAGGGTGGTGAAGAATTCACCCCTCCACTTT
CASSFYWLGRVVKNSPLHF
>-|TRBJ1-1|TRBV13|-
TGTGCCAGCAGCTTAGGGCCCGGGACGACTGCGCTTGAAGCTTTCTTT
CASSLGPGTTALEAFF
>-|TRBJ2-5|TRBV19|TRBD2
TGTGCCAGTAGTATCGCCCAAGGAGCGGGGTTGTCAGAGACCCAGTACTTC
CASSIAQGAGLSETQYF
>-|TRBJ2-1|TRBV7-9|-
TGTGCCAGCAGTTCCCCAGGGGATGAGCAGTTCTTC
CASSSPGDEQFF
>-|TRBJ1-6|TRBV6-1|TRBD1
TGTGCCAGCGATTCCGGGACAGACAATTCACCCCTCCACTTT
CASDSGTDNSPLHF
>-|TRBJ2-3|TRBV11-2|TRBD2
TGTGCCAGCAGCCAGAGCGGGAACACAGATACGCAGTATTTT
CASSQSGNTDTQYF
>-|TRBJ2-2|TRBV5-1|-
TGCGCCAGCAGCCCACTAAGTAACACCGGGGAGCTGTTTTTT
CASSPLSNTGELFF
>few|TRBJ1-3|TRBV10-3|TRBD1
TGTGCCATCGGACAGGGGAGAAACACCATATATTTT
CAIGQGRNTIYF
>-|TRBJ1-5|TRBV5-1|-
TGCGCCAGCAGCTTGAGCGGGATGGTGAATCAGCCCCAGCATTTT
CASSLSGMVNQPQHF
>-|TRBJ1-2|TRBV19|TRBD1
TGTGCCAGTAGCTCAGCGGGGACAGGGGACTATGGCTACACCTTC
CASSSAGTGDYGYTF
>-|TRBJ1-3|TRBV2|-
TGTGCCAGCACAAGGGACTCTGGAAACACCATATATTTT
CASTRDSGNTIYF
>-|TRBJ2-7|TRBV6-1|-
TGTGCCAGCAGTACCGACCCCGGGACTCTTCCCGAGCAGTACTTC
CASSTDPGTLPEQYF
>few|TRBJ1-5|TRBV5-1|-
TGCGCCAGCAGTATCTCTCCTAATCAGCCCCAGCATTTT
CASSISPNQPQHF
>-|TRBJ2-3|TRBV6-6|TRBD1
TGTGCCAGCAGTCCACTCCCCCGGACAGGGGGAGATACGCAGTATTTT
CASSPLPRTGGDTQYF
>-|TRBJ2-3|TRBV4-3|-
TGCGCCAGCAGACCGACAGGAGCCATAGGGGATACGCAGTATTTT
CASRPTGAIGDTQYF
>-|TRBJ1-2|TRBV9|-
TGTGCCAGCAGCGGAAGGGGGTCCTCCCGGGACTTC
CASSGRGSSRDF
>-|TRBJ2-7|TRBV19|-
TGTGCCAGTAGTATAGGAGGGGTCGAGCAGTACTTC
CASSIGGVEQYF
>-|TRBJ1-2|TRBV5-4|-
TGTGCCAGCAGCCCTGGACACGAATATGGCTACACCTTC
CASSPGHEYGYTF
>-|TRBJ1-1|TRBV2|-
TGTGCCAGCAGAGGTTACAACCTGGAGGGTGGAGCTTTCTTT
CASRGYNLEGGAFF
>-|TRBJ1-5|TRBV9|-
TGTGCCAGCAGTGAAGGGGGAGTCGAGCCTAATCAGCCCCAGCATTTT
CASSEGGVEPNQPQHF
>-|TRBJ1-5|TRBV7-2|-
TGTGCCAGCAGCTACCAGCAGGGGCGAAATCAGCCCCAGCATTTT
CASSYQQGRNQPQHF
>many|TRBJ1-2|TRBV28|TRBD1
TGTGCCAGCAGTTTATACAGGGGTTCCTACTATGGCTACACCTTC
CASSLYRGSYYGYTF
>once|TRBJ2-2|TRBV4-1|TRBD2
TGCGCCAGCAGCCCCAGCGGGGGGGCAGGATCCGGGGAGCTGTTTTTT
CASSPSGGAGSGELFF
>-|TRBJ2-1|TRBV7-8|TRBD2
TGTGCCAGCAGCCCAGGTGGGCGGGGGTTCTACAATGAGCAGTTCTTC
CASSPGGRGFYNEQFF
>-|TRBJ1-2|TRBV10-2|-
TGCGCCAGCAGTGAGTCACAGGCCTCTTGGTATGGCTACACCTTC
CASSESQASWYGYTF
>-|TRBJ2-2|TRBV5-1|-
TGCGCCAGCAGCCCGGAGGGGTCGGGGGGCGCCGGGGAGCTGTTTTTT
CASSPEGSGGAGELFF
>few|TRBJ2-4|TRBV28|-
TGTGCCAGCAGAAGTGGGCAGGGGGCCAAAAACATTCAGTACTTC
CASRSGQGAKNIQYF
>-|TRBJ2-7|TRBV19|TRBD2
TGTGCCAGTAGTTTTTGGACTAGTCACGAGCAGTACTTC
CASSFWTSHEQYF
>once|TRBJ1-4|TRBV27|TRBD1
TGTGCCAGCAGTTCCGATCGGGACAGAGGACGCGAAAAACTGTTTTTT
CASSSDRDRGREKLFF
>-|TRBJ2-3|TRBV14|-
TGTGCCAGCAGCCCCAAACGGGCAGGAGGCACAGATACGCAGTATTTT
CASSPKRAGGTDTQYF
>few|TRBJ1-2|TRBV29-1|-
TGCAGCGTTGAAATGGGCAGGGGTGGCTATGGCTACACCTTC
CSVEMGRGGYGYTF
>-|TRBJ1-1|TRBV6-6|TRBD1
TGTGCCAGCAGTCGGGGGACAGAGAACACTGAAGCTTTCTTT
CASSRGTENTEAFF
>once|TRBJ2-5|TRBV19|-
TGTGCCAGTAGTACACCACAGTGGAGGGGCCAAGAGACCCAGTACTTC
CASSTPQWRGQETQYF
>-|TRBJ1-1|TRBV7-5|-
TGTGCCAGAAGCTCGACAGGGGGCGCGGACACTGAAGCTTTCTTT
CARSSTGGADTEAFF
>-|TRBJ1-5|TRBV2|-
TGTGCCAGCACCCGGGCTCCGGACCAGCCCCAGCATTTT
CASTRAPDQPQHF
>-|TRBJ2-5|TRBV18|TRBD1
TGTGCCAGCTCACCAGATTCGGACAGGGCTCCCTTCCAAGAGACCCAGTACTTC
CASSPDSDRAPFQETQYF
>-|TRBJ1-5|TRBV2|-
TGTGCCAGCCGGTCGGTTTTAGTAAGCAATCAGCCCCAGCATTTT
CASRSVLVSNQPQHF
>-|TRBJ1-1|TRBV5-8|TRBD1
TGTGCCAGCAGCTTGGGATGGGGGACAGGGTCGAACACTGAAGCTTTCTTT
CASSLGWGTGSNTEAFF
>-|TRBJ2-3|TRBV7-9|-
TGTGCCAGCGGGGGGCAGTATAGCCCAGATACGCAGTATTTT
CASGGQYSPDTQYF
>-|TRBJ2-5|TRBV11-2|-
TGTGCCAGCAGCCCCGGACCGGACCAAGAGACCCAGTACTTC
CASSPGPDQETQYF
>-|TRBJ2-1|TRBV19|-
TGTGCCAGTAGTATTGGTACAGGGTCCGTCAATGAGCAGTTCTTC
CASSIGTGSVNEQFF
>-|TRBJ2-1|TRBV7-2|-
TGTGCCAGCAGCCCTCGCTCCCCGGGTGAGGAGCAGTTCTTC
CASSPRSPGEEQFF
>-|TRBJ1-4|TRBV7-9|-
TGTGCCAGCACCTTAAAGGGTCCAGGGGCTTCCGCAACTAATGAAAAACTGTTTTTT
CASTLKGPGASATNEKLFF
>-|TRBJ2-7|TRBV7-2|-
TGTGCCAGCAGCTTAAGAGTTATTACGGGGGAGCAGTACTTC
CASSLRVITGEQYF
>-|TRBJ1-3|TRBV7-6|-
TGTGCCAGCAGCTTGGGACACAAACTCTCTGGAAACACCATATATTTT
CASSLGHKLSGNTIYF
>once|TRBJ2-3|TRBV7-3|-
TGTGCCAGCAGCCAGGGACTTCCCGCAGATACGCAGTATTTT
CASSQGLPADTQYF
>few|TRBJ2-7|TRBV11-2|TRBD1
TGTGCCAGCAGGGACAGGCGCCGGGCAGGCTACGAGCAGTACTTC
CASRDRRRAGYEQYF
>-|TRBJ2-2|TRBV11-1|-
TGTGCCAGCAGCCTTGTGGGACAAGCGAACACCGGGGAGCTGTTTTTT
CASSLVGQANTGELFF
>-|TRBJ1-1|TRBV19|-
TGTGCCAGTAGTATAGCAGGGGTGGGCACTGAAGCTTTCTTT
CASSIAGVGTEAFF
>-|TRBJ2-7|TRBV29-1|-
TGCAGCGCCAGAAGCCCCGGGACACCCGAGCAGTACTTC
CSARSPGTPEQYF